This T cell receptor (beta chain) is from a study of blood T cell repertoires in COVID-19. About the research overall: The United States, Italy and Spain supplied acute and convalescent COVID-19 samples. PBMCs, B-cell-depleted T cells, or T cells were the source of the cDNA or gDNA that made up the material.

This CDR3 has 14 residues. The V gene lost 4 bases and the J gene lost 4 bases, with 15 bases spanning the gap. Germline-derived CDR1 and CDR2 are SQVTM and ANQGSEA. Authors' processing steps: How many nucleated cells were present was estimated from reference gene primer amplification. TCRdb's copy holds only in-frame clones and misses some; the assay was immunoSEQ multiplex PCR. From that table come the V and J calls and clone size; the DNA was used to work out D and trimming. Of about 33,000 clones detected, 75% to 85% appear once; the ten largest clones hold approximately 12%. The chain has TRBV29-1 and TRBJ2-3; the D gene is possibly TRBD2 (6 bases). This receptor was obtained from a human donor in a cohort sampled during active COVID-19. Sequencing was carried out using peripheral blood. The CDR3 bases are TGCAGCGTTGGGGCTAGCGCGGTCCCAGATACGCAGTATTTT. This sequence encodes CSVGASAVPDTQYF.